The source of this TCR beta chain is a study of T cell responses to AZD1222 COVID-19 vaccine. Study background: Researchers grouped second doses given at about 4 or about 12 weeks into one pool.

As concerns this clone: Its antigen is as yet unknown.

Study-level points and caveats: A rise in Spike-specific TCR breadth and depth followed two AZD1222 doses. Dominant CD4 TCR responses targeted spike regions 160-218 and 743-854.

The V gene's germline CDR1 is SGHTA and CDR2 FQGNSA. Trimming stripped 5 bases from V and 6 bases from J, with 14 bases between. The CDR3 runs to 13 residues. Libraries were prepared by immunoSEQ multiplex PCR; TCRdb keeps only in-frame clonotypes and omits some of them. The sample shows 65,000 to 100,000 clones, 65% to 85% of them seen only once. The origin of this receptor is an adult in good health. This chain joins TRBV7-2 and TRBJ2-7, with a tentative D call TRBD1 (5 bases). The specimen comprised peripheral blood, sampled on day 0 of AZD1222 vaccination. CDR3: CASSRNKGFEQYF. CDR3 nucleotide sequence: TGTGCCAGCAGCCGCAACAAGGGGTTCGAGCAGTACTTC.